The table lists the clone carrying this T cell receptor (beta chain) with a count of one. Its matching antigen is unknown. This entry comes from a study of cytomegalovirus exposure and HLA in healthy donors. Study-wide results and limits: The CMV antigen specificity of a few CMV-associated chains was confirmed through in vitro analysis. The authors listed 180 or so TCR beta chains as cytomegalovirus-associated. Across donors, sequencing depth was assumed by presence/absence analyses to be roughly uniform.

The PCR was carried out with 60 Vbeta primers and 13 Jbeta primers. Using immunoSEQ multiplex PCR, the repertoire was profiled, and TCRdb retains in-frame clones only, with some absent. The sample records over 150,000 clones, 85% being singletons. The origin of this receptor is a boy aged 2 to 9 in good health and CMV-seronegative. Sample: PBMCs.

The CDR3 nucleotides read TGTGCCAGCTCACGCGCGGGAGGCGGGACAGATACGCAGTATTTT. It yields the protein CASSRAGGGTDTQYF. The chain couples TRBV18 to TRBJ2-3; 8 bases are shared with TRBD2. This CDR3 has 15 residues. Trimming took 4 bases from V and 3 from J; bases not matched to a gene: 6. From germline, CDR1 is KGHSH and CDR2 LQKENI.